One and the same sample provided the 19 T cell receptor beta chains below, sequenced in a study of T cell responses to AZD1222 COVID-19 vaccine. Profiled with immunoSEQ multiplex PCR; TCRdb holds only in-frame clones, not every one. This sample has about 100,000 clones, with 80% to 95% found just once. The sample in question was peripheral blood, obtained 28 days after the second AZD1222 dose. These receptors all come from an adult who received the AZD1222 COVID-19 vaccine.

The rearrangement links TRBV4-3 to TRBJ2-2; 10 nucleotides line up with TRBD1. Germline V lookup: CDR1 LGHNA, CDR2 YSLEER. Losses at the gene ends were 3 bases for V and 7 bases for J; bases not matched to a gene: 11. CDR3 length equals 17 residues. The CDR3 protein is CASSHALGTGVIGELFF. The DNA for the CDR3 is TGCGCCAGCAGCCACGCGCTCGGGACAGGGGTCATCGGGGAGCTGTTTTTT.

The V gene is TRBV30, the J gene TRBJ1-1; no reliable D call. From germline, CDR1 is GTSNPN and CDR2 SVGIG (reference sequence). V was clipped by 4 bases and J by 1 base, with 10 bases between them. The CDR3 has 13 amino acids. In DNA, the CDR3 is TGTGCCTGGACCAGCACACAGAACACTGAAGCTTTCTTT. Translated, it gives CAWTSTQNTEAFF. The full variable domain, in which reference TRBV30 and TRBJ1-1 provide the parts outside the CDR3, is SQTIHQWPATLVQPVGSPLSLECTVEGTSNPNLYWYRQAAGRGLQLLFYSVGIGQISSEVPQNLSASRPQDRQFILSSKKLLLSDSGFYLCAWTSTQNTEAFFGQGTRLTVV.

J is TRBJ1-6 and V is TRBV5-4; weak D call: TRBD1 (6 bases). Trimming shortened V by 4 bases and J by 7 bases, and 21 bases separated the two germline ends. CDR3 length: 17 amino acids. The germline V gene encodes CDR1 SGHNT and CDR2 YYREEE (reference sequence). CDR3 loop: CASSPPGDPGGNSPLHF. In DNA form, the CDR3 reads TGTGCCAGCAGCCCCCCCGGGGACCCGGGGGGCAATTCACCCCTCCACTTT.

V usage is TRBV7-2 and J usage is TRBJ2-1; the D gene could be TRBD1 or TRBD2 (5 bases each). The CDR3 covers 14 residues. Germline CDR1 reads SGHTA; CDR2 reads FQGNSA. Deletions cut 4 bases from V and 10 bases from J, with 17 bases between. CDR3 region: CASSSRTLEGEQFF. The CDR3 DNA reads TGTGCCAGCAGCTCGCGGACGCTTGAGGGGGAGCAGTTCTTC.

This CDR3 is CASRDPGNTIYF. In DNA form, the CDR3 reads TGTGCCAGCAGGGATCCTGGAAACACCATATATTTT. The chain employs TRBV28 and TRBJ1-3, with unresolved D. This CDR3 is 12 amino acids long. V lost 6 bases and J 2 bases, leaving 5 bases between the germline ends. Per the germline V gene, CDR1 is MDHEN and CDR2 is SYDVKM. The variable domain in full, completed from reference TRBV28 and TRBJ1-3, reads DVKVTQSSRYLVKRTGEKVFLECVQDMDHENMFWYRQDPGLGLRLIYFSYDVKMKEKGDIPEGYSVSREKKERFSLILESASTNQTSMYLCASRDPGNTIYFGEGSWLTVV.

This sequence joins TRBV2 and TRBJ2-1, with D perhaps matching TRBD1 (6 bases). This CDR3 contains 14 residues. Germline V CDR1 and CDR2: SNHLY, FYNNEI. V lost 3 bases and J lost 8, with 14 bases in between. CDR3 DNA sequence: TGTGCCAGCAGTGATTACAGGGTAGGGGATGAGCAGTTCTTC. It encodes CASSDYRVGDEQFF.

The rearrangement joins TRBV3-1 (or the pseudogene TRBV3-2) to TRBJ1-2; D not certain. The germline gives CDR1 LGHDT, CDR2 YNNKEL (reference sequence). The CDR3 spans 12 residues. The V gene lost 4 bases and the J gene lost 0 bases, with 3 bases spanning the gap. The CDR3: CASSLANYGYTF. In DNA, the CDR3 is TGTGCCAGCAGCCTAGCTAACTATGGCTACACCTTC.

The rearrangement links TRBV6-2 or TRBV6-3 to TRBJ2-3; possibly TRBD1 for D (6 bases). Germline CDR1 is MNHEY and CDR2 is SVGEGT. This CDR3 region has 17 residues. Between the trimmed V and J ends, which lost 6 bases and 0 bases, there was a span of 19 bases. Here the CDR3 DNA reads TGTGCCAGCAGCCGGGGTCAGGGGACGACTAGCACAGATACGCAGTATTTT. It encodes CASSRGQGTTSTDTQYF.

This rearrangement joins TRBV6-5 to TRBJ1-3, with a tentative D call TRBD1 (5 bases). The CDR3 sequence is 12 residues long. V lost 7 bases, J lost 9 bases, and 13 bases lay in between. Germline V gene sequence: CDR1 MNHEY, CDR2 SVGAGI. The CDR3 DNA is TGTGCCAGCATACAGGCCGGCGGCACCATATATTTT. It codes for CASIQAGGTIYF.

The chain is built from TRBV5-4 and TRBJ2-3, with 7 bases that match TRBD2. The CDR3 extends over 16 amino acids. J gave up 3 bases and V 4 bases, and 11 bases lay outside the gene matches. Germline-derived CDR1 and CDR2 are SGHNT and YYREEE (reference sequence). The CDR3 is CASSAGLRPGTDTQYF. The CDR3 nucleotides are TGTGCCAGCAGCGCGGGACTAAGGCCGGGAACAGATACGCAGTATTTT.

The chain uses TRBV9 and TRBJ2-1; D gene uncertain. CDR1 SGDLS and CDR2 YYNGEE come from the germline V gene. The CDR3 sequence is 11 residues long. The V end lost 3 bases, the J end lost 5 bases, and 3 bases lay between the germline ends. Here the CDR3 DNA reads TGTGCCAGCAGCGCCCACAATGAGCAGTTCTTC. Its protein is CASSAHNEQFF. Variable domain in full (rest from reference TRBV9 and TRBJ2-1): DSGVTQTPKHLITATGQRVTLRCSPRSGDLSVYWYQQSLDQGLQFLIQYYNGEERAKGNILERFSAQQFPDLHSELNLSSLELGDSALYFCASSAHNEQFFGPGTRLTVL.

V gene TRBV30 combines with J gene TRBJ2-3; D ambiguous. This CDR3 spans 14 amino acids. The germline CDR1 and CDR2 sequences are GTSNPN and SVGIG (reference sequence). V was clipped by 1 base and J by 1 base, with 9 bases between them. The CDR3 nucleotides read TGTGCCTGGAGTGCAGGTCCGGGCACAGATACGCAGTATTTT. Its translation is CAWSAGPGTDTQYF.

The CDR3 sequence: CASSGRDSNYGYTF. For the CDR3, the DNA is TGTGCCAGCAGTGGCCGGGACAGTAACTATGGCTACACCTTC. The V gene is TRBV28, the J gene TRBJ1-2; 7 bases are a match to TRBD1. Germline CDR1 and CDR2: MDHEN and SYDVKM. The V and J ends lost 5 bases and 1 base, in that order; junction bases with no gene match: 4. This CDR3 has 14 amino acids.

This clone occurred once. V gene TRBV19 combines with J gene TRBJ1-5; D is unresolved. This CDR3 is built from 15 residues. Germline CDR1 is LNHDA and CDR2 is SQIVND (reference sequence). V shed 5 bases and J shed 0 bases, with 11 bases lying between them. The CDR3 DNA reads as TGTGCCAGTAGTCCCAAAAGGACTAGCAATCAGCCCCAGCATTTT. This encodes CASSPKRTSNQPQHF.

This chain joins TRBV3-1 (or the pseudogene TRBV3-2) and TRBJ1-5; TRBD1 matches 7 bases. This CDR3 region has 16 residues. Germline trimming cut 4 bases from V and 4 bases from J; bases unmatched to any gene: 10. Germline CDR1 LGHDT, CDR2 YNNKEL (reference sequence). The CDR3 region is CASSPAFDRDNQPQHF. The CDR3 DNA reads TGTGCCAGCAGCCCTGCTTTCGACAGGGATAATCAGCCCCAGCATTTT.

The rearrangement joins TRBV13 to TRBJ1-1; 8 bases are shared with TRBD1. Trimming at V came to 4 bases and at J to 5 bases, leaving 12 bases not matched to a gene. The germline V gene encodes CDR1 PRHDT and CDR2 FYEKMQ (reference sequence). This CDR3 comprises 16 residues. The CDR3 DNA reads as TGTGCCAGCAGCTCCCCCGGACAGGGAGGAAGAACTGAAGCTTTCTTT. It specifies CASSSPGQGGRTEAFF.

This clone was seen a single time. The chain uses TRBV18 and TRBJ2-7, with a possible D match to TRBD1 (6 bases). V gave up 6 bases and J gave up 7 bases, with 13 bases separating them. The CDR3 loop spans 12 amino acids. Germline CDR1 is KGHSH and CDR2 is LQKENI. CDR3 nucleotides: TGTGCCAGCTCGAGACAGGTTCGGGAGCAGTACTTC. Translation: CASSRQVREQYF.

The gene calls are TRBV4-1 and TRBJ2-2, with D uncertain. This CDR3 is 14 amino acids long. V was trimmed by 3 bases and J by 7 bases, leaving 12 bases between them. From germline, CDR1 is MGHRA and CDR2 YSYEKL. The CDR3 DNA reads TGCGCCAGCAGCCAGGCAACTTTTGGCGGGGAGCTGTTTTTT. It codes for CASSQATFGGELFF.

The rearrangement uses TRBV12-3 or TRBV12-4 and TRBJ1-2; 7 bases line up with TRBD1. The CDR3 contains 13 residues. With V trimmed by 6 bases and J by 6 bases, 7 bases remained unmatched. As DNA, the CDR3 is TGTGCCAGCAGCCTCGACAGGGCGCATGGCTACACCTTC. Translating gives CASSLDRAHGYTF.